The clone carrying this TCR beta chain occurred a few times. Its antigen is unknown. Germline V gene sequence: CDR1 LGHNA, CDR2 YSLEER. CDR3 length: 16 residues. The V end lost 0 bases, the J end lost 13 bases, and 19 bases lay between the germline ends. The source of the sample is a study of T-cell memory formation after mild COVID-19. Study-wide points: CD4+ clones that contracted lay mainly in CM and EM; CD8+ ones lay in EMRA. Pre-infection memory contained some responding clones, which suggested that cross-reactive memory had joined. Second-wave clones that peaked on day 37 lacked confirmed SARS-CoV-2 specificity.

TCRdb reanalysed the 5' RACE reads using MiXCR and keeps one entry per CDR3 protein. The sample records fewer than 5,000 distinct CDR3 sequences, over 20% being singletons. This sequence was found in an adult who had mild COVID-19 (a few samples of this study predate the infection). Cell type and time point are not known. The chain employs TRBV4-3 and TRBJ1-6; no definite D call. Sequencing was done on a sample of PBMCs or a T cell subset sorted from them (not recorded which). CDR3 in DNA: TGCGCCAGCAGCCAAGAAAGTAATGGCGCCCGAAGGCCCCTCCACTTT. Protein sequence: CASSQESNGARRPLHF.